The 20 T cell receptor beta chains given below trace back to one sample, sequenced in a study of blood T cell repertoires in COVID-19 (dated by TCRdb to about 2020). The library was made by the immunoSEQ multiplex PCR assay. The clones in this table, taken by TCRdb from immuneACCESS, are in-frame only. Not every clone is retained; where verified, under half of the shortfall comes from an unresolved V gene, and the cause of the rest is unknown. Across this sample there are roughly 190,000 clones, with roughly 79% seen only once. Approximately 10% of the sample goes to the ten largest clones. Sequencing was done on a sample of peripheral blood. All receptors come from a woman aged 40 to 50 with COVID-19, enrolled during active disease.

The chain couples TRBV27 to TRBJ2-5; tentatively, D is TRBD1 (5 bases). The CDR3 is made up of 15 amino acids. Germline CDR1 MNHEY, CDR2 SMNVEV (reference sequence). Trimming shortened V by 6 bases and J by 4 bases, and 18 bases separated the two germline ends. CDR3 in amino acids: CASSLLTGLGETQYF. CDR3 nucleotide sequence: TGTGCCAGCAGCCTGCTTACAGGTTTGGGAGAGACCCAGTACTTC.

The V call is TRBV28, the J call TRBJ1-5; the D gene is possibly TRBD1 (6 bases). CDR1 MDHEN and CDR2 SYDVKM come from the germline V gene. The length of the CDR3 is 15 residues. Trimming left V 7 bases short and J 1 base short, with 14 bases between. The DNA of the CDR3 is TGTGCCAGCACCTTGGGGGGGGCGAGCAATCAGCCCCAGCATTTT. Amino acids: CASTLGGASNQPQHF.

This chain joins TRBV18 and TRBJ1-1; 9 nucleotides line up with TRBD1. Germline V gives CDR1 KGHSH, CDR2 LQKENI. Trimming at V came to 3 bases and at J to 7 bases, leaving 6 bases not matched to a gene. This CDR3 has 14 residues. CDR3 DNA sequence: TGTGCCAGCTCACCGCTTGACAGGGGGATTGAAGCTTTCTTT. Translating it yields CASSPLDRGIEAFF. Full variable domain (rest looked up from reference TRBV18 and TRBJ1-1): NAGVMQNPRHLVRRRGQEARLRCSPMKGHSHVYWYRQLPEEGLKFMVYLQKENIIDESGMPKERFSAEFPKEGPSILRIQQVVRGDSAAYFCASSPLDRGIEAFFGQGTRLTVV.

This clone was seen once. The CDR3 loop reads CASSLTPTGERQFF. In DNA, the CDR3 is TGTGCCAGCAGTTTAACCCCCACAGGGGAGAGGCAGTTCTTC. V usage is TRBV27 and J usage is TRBJ2-1; 7 bases fit TRBD1. CDR3 length: 14 amino acids. Per the germline V gene, CDR1 is MNHEY and CDR2 is SMNVEV (reference sequence). The V gene end was trimmed by 2 bases and the J gene end by 12 bases; junction bases not matched to a gene: 10.

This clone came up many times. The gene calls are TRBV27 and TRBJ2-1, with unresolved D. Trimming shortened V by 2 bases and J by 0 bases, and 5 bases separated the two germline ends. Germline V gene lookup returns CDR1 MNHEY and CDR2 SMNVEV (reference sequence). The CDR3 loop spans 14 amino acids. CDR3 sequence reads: CASSLARSYNEQFF. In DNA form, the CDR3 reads TGTGCCAGCAGTTTAGCGCGCTCCTACAATGAGCAGTTCTTC.

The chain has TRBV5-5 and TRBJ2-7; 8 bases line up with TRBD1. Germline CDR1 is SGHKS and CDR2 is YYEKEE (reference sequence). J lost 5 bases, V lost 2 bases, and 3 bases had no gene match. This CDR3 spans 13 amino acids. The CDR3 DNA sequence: TGTGCCAGCAGCTTCCCGGACAGGGACGAGCAGTACTTC. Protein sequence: CASSFPDRDEQYF.

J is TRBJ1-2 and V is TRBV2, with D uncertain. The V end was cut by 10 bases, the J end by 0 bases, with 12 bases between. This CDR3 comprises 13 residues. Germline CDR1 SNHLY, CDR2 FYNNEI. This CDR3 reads CATTGTPNYGYTF. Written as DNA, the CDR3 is TGTGCCACCACGGGTACTCCTAACTATGGCTACACCTTC.

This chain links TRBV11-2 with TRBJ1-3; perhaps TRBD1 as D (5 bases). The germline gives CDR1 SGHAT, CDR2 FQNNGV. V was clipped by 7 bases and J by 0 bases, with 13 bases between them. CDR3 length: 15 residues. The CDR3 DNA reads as TGTGCCAGCAAAAGGGGCGCGATCTCTGGAAACACCATATATTTT. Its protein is CASKRGAISGNTIYF.

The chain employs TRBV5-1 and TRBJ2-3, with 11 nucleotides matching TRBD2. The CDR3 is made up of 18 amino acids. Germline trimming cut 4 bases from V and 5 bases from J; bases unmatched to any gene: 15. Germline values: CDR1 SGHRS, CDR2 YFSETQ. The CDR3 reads CASSLVTGTSGFLDTQYF. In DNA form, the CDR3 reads TGCGCCAGCAGCCTAGTAACCGGGACTAGCGGTTTTCTAGATACGCAGTATTTT.

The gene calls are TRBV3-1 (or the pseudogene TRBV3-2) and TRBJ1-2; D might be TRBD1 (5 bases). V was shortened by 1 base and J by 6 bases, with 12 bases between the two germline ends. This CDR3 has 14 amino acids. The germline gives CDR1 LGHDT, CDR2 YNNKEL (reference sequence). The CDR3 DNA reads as TGTGCCAGCAGCCAAGCTGGGGGAGGGGATGGCTACACCTTC. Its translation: CASSQAGGGDGYTF.

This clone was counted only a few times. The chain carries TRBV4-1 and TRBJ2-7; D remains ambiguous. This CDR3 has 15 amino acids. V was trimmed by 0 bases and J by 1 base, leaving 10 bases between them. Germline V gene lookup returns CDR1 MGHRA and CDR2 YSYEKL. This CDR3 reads CASSQDWAGSYEQYF. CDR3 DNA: TGCGCCAGCAGCCAAGATTGGGCAGGTTCCTACGAGCAGTACTTC.

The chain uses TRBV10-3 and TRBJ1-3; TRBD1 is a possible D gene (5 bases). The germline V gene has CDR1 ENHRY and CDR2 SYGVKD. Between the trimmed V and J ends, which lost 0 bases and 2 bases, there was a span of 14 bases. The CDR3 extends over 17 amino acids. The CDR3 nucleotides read TGTGCCATCAGTGAGTCGAGCAACCGACAGACTGGAAACACCATATATTTT. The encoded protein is CAISESSNRQTGNTIYF.

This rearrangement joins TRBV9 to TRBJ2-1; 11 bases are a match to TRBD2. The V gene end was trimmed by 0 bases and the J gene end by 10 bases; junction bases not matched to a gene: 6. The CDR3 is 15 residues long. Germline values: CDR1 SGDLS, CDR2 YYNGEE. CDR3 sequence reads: CASSVGLAGRWEQFF. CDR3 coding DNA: TGTGCCAGCAGCGTAGGACTAGCGGGGAGGTGGGAGCAGTTCTTC. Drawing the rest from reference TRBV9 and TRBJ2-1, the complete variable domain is DSGVTQTPKHLITATGQRVTLRCSPRSGDLSVYWYQQSLDQGLQFLIQYYNGEERAKGNILERFSAQQFPDLHSELNLSSLELGDSALYFCASSVGLAGRWEQFFGPGTRLTVL.

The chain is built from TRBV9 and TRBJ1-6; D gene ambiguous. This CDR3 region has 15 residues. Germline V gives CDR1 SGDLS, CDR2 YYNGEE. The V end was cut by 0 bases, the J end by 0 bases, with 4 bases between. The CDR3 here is CASSVGSSYNSPLHF. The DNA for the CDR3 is TGTGCCAGCAGCGTAGGGAGCTCCTATAATTCACCCCTCCACTTT.

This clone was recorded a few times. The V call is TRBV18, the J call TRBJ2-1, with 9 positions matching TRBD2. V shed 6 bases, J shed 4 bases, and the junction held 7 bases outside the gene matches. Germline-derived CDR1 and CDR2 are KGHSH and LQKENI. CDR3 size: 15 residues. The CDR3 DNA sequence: TGTGCCAGCTCGCCAAGCGGGAGGACGTACAATGAGCAGTTCTTC. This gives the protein CASSPSGRTYNEQFF. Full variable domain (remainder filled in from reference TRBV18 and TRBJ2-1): NAGVMQNPRHLVRRRGQEARLRCSPMKGHSHVYWYRQLPEEGLKFMVYLQKENIIDESGMPKERFSAEFPKEGPSILRIQQVVRGDSAAYFCASSPSGRTYNEQFFGPGTRLTVL.

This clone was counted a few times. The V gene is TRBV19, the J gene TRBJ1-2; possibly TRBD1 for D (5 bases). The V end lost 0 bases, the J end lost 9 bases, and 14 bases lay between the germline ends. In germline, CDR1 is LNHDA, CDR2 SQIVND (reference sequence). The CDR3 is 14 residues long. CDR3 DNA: TGTGCCAGTAGTATAGATCCCCAGGGTCGGAGCTACACCTTC. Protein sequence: CASSIDPQGRSYTF.

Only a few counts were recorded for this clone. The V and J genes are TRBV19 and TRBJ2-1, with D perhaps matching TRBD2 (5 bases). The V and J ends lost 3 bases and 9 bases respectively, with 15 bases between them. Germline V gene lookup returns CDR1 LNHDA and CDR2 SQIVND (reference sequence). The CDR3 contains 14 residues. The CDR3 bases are TGTGCCAGTAGTATGTCGACCACTAGGAGTGAGCAGTTCTTC. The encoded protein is CASSMSTTRSEQFF.

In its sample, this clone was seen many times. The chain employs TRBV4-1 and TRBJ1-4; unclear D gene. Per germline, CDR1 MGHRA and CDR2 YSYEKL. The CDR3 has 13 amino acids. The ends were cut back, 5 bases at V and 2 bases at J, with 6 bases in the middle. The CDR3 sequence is CASSEITNEKLFF. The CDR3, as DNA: TGCGCCAGCAGCGAGATCACTAATGAAAAACTGTTTTTT.

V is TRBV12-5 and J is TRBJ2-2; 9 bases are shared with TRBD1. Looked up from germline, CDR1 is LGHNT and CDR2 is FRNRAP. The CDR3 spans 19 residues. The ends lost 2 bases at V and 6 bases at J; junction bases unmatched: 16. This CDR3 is CASGLIPTGGPPKSGELFF. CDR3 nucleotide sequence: TGTGCTAGTGGTTTGATTCCGACAGGGGGTCCACCCAAGTCCGGGGAGCTGTTTTTT.

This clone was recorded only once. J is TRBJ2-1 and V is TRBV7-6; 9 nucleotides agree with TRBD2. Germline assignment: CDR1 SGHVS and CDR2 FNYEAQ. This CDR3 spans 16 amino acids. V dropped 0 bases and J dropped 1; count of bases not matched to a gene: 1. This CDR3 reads CASSLASGSSYNEQFF. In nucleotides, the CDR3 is TGTGCCAGCAGCTTAGCTAGCGGGAGTTCCTACAATGAGCAGTTCTTC.